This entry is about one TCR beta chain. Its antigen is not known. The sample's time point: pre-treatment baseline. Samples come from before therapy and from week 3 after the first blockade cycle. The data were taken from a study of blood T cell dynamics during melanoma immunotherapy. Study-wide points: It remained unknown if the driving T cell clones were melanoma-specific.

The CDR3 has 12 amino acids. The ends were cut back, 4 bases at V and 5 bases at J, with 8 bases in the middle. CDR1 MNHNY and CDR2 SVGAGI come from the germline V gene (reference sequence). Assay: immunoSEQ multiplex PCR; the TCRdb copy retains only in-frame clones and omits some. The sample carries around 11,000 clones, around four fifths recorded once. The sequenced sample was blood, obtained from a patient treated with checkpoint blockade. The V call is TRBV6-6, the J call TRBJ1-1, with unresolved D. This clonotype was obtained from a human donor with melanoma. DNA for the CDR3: TGTGCCAGCAGTTTAAAGGTAACTGAAGCTTTCTTT. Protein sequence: CASSLKVTEAFF.